This T cell receptor (beta chain) stems from a study of shared clonotypes between healthy human individuals. Method: immunoSEQ multiplex PCR; TCRdb's copy keeps in-frame clones and lacks some. The table has 2 million to 2.5 million clones, approximately 90% seen once. The CDR3 length is 15 residues. V lost 10 bases, J lost 8 bases, and 23 bases lay in between. Germline lookup yields CDR1 MNHEY and CDR2 SVGAGI. The sequencing input was naive CD4+ T cells from PBMCs. Subset noted: CD45RA+ positively selected. The clonotype originates from a man younger than 30 in good health. Some clones in this sample may be carry-over from other donors' samples. J is TRBJ1-4 and V is TRBV6-5; D gene ambiguous. The CDR3: CATKPPDPGSEKLFF. The DNA of the CDR3 is TGTGCCACCAAGCCCCCGGACCCCGGCTCCGAAAAACTGTTTTTT.